This T cell receptor (beta chain) was sequenced in a study of shared clonotypes between healthy human individuals. CDR1 is SGHDT, CDR2 YYEEEE, per germline. There are 13 residues in the CDR3. Original methodology: Junction-only sequences without quality scores were provided by ImmunoSEQ, so filtering was different. TCRdb's copy holds only in-frame clones and misses some; the assay was immunoSEQ multiplex PCR. The D gene and trimming were derived from the DNA, and the V and J assignments and clone size from that table. This table has hundreds of thousands of clones, 90% to 96% appearing once. The sequence was obtained from a young woman in good health. The rearrangement links TRBV5-6 to TRBJ2-5; the match to TRBD1 covers 7 bases. The J call is in doubt because the DNA end fits TRBJ2-7 better. What was sequenced was naive CD4+ T cells sorted from blood. Subset of the sample: CD45RA+ positively selected. CDR3 in amino acids: CASSRQGPYEQYF. The CDR3, as DNA: TGTGCCAGCAGCCGACAGGGACCCTACGAGCAGTACTTC.